Here is one T cell receptor (beta chain) with its context. These data come from a study of blood T cell repertoires in COVID-19. In the study overall: Both acute and convalescent COVID-19 samples were obtained from the United States, Italy and Spain. In each case, the material was cDNA or gDNA derived from T cells, B-cell-depleted T cells, or PBMCs.

The method was immunoSEQ multiplex PCR; TCRdb's version includes in-frame clones alone and lacks a portion of them. This table holds about 160,000 clones, around 90% found once. The V end lost 7 bases, the J end lost 1 base, and 10 bases lay between the germline ends. The CDR3 sequence is 13 residues long. From germline, CDR1 is SNHLY and CDR2 FYNNEI. This rearrangement joins TRBV2 to TRBJ1-1, with D maybe TRBD1 (6 bases). The sequence came from a man in his sixties with acute or convalescent COVID-19. The sequenced material came from peripheral blood. The CDR3 sequence: CASKNRENTEAFF. The DNA for the CDR3 is TGTGCCAGCAAGAACAGGGAGAACACTGAAGCTTTCTTT.